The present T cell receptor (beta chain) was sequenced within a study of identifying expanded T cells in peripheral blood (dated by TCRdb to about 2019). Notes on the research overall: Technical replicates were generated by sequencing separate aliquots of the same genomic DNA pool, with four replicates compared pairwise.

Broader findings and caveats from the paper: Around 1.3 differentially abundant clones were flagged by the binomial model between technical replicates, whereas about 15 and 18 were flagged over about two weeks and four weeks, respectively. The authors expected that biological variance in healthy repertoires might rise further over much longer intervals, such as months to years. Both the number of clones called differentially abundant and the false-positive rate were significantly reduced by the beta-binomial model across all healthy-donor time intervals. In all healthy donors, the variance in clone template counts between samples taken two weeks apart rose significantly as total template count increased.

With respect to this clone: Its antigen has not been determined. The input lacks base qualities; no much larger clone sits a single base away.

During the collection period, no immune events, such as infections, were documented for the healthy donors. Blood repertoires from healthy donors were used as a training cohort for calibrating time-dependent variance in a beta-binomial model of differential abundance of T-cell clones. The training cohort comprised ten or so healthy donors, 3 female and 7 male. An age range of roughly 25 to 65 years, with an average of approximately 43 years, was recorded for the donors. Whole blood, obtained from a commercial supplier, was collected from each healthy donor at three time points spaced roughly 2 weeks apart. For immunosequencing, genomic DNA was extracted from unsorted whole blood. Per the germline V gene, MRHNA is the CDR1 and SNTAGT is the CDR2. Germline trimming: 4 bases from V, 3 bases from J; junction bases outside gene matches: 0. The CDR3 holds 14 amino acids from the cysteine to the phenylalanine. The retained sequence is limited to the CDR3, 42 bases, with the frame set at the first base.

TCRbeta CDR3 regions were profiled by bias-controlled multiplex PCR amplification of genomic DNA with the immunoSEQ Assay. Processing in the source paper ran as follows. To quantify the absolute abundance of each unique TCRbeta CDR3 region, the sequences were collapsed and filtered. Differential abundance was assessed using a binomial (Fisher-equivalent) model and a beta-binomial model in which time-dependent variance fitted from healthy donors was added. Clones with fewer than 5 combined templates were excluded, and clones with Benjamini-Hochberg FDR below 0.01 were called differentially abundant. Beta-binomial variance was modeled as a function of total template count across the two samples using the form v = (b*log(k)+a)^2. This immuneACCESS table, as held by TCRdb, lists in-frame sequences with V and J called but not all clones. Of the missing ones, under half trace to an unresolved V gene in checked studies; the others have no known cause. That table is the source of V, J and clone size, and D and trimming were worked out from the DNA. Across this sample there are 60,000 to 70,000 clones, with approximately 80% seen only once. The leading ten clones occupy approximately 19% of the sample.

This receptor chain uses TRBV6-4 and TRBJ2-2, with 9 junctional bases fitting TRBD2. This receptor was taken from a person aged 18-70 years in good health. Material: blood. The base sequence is TGTGCCAGCAGTGTAGCGGGAGACACCGGGGAGCTGTTTTTT. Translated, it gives CASSVAGDTGELFF.